These 10 T cell receptor beta chains came from one sample sequenced in a study of T cells in Graves' hyperthyroidism and ophthalmopathy. RNA transcripts gave rise to amplified TCR beta CDR3 regions. HTBI primers drove first-round RT-PCR of the TCR CDR3. MiXCR, applied by TCRdb to the multiplex PCR reads, yields one record per CDR3 protein. The sample contains 250,000 or so distinct CDR3 sequences, approximately 14% of which appear only once. Sequencing used blood. The receptors originated from a woman aged 50 to 60 with Graves' hyperthyroidism that later progressed to Graves' ophthalmopathy.

The chain couples TRBV2 to TRBJ1-1, with D tentatively TRBD1 (5 bases). Germline lookup yields CDR1 SNHLY and CDR2 FYNNEI. The CDR3 has 13 amino acids. V was shortened by 5 bases and J by 6 bases, with 13 bases between the two germline ends. This CDR3 reads CASSTDRQSEAFF. The DNA of the CDR3 is TGTGCCAGCAGTACAGACAGACAGTCTGAAGCTTTCTTT.

This clonotype was recorded many times. The V gene is TRBV3-1, the J gene TRBJ2-7; D is unclear. The V end lost 2 bases, the J end lost 1 base, and 0 bases lay between the germline ends. Germline V gene lookup returns CDR1 LGHDT and CDR2 YNNKEL (reference sequence). This CDR3 has 11 residues. The CDR3 region is CASSQSYEQYF. The DNA for the CDR3 is TGTGCCAGCAGCCAATCCTACGAGCAGTACTTC.

V is TRBV24-1 and J is TRBJ1-2; weak D call: TRBD1 (6 bases). Germline V lookup: CDR1 KGHDR, CDR2 SFDVKD. V gave up 6 bases and J gave up 6 bases, with 16 bases separating them. The CDR3 has 14 amino acids. CDR3 residues: CATSSGRGADGYTF. In DNA, the CDR3 is TGTGCCACCAGTAGTGGAAGGGGGGCCGATGGCTACACCTTC.

This clonotype was detected many times. The rearrangement links TRBV28 to TRBJ1-5; D is possibly TRBD1 (5 bases). Germline values: CDR1 MDHEN, CDR2 SYDVKM. The CDR3 extends over 14 amino acids. V was clipped by 7 bases and J by 2 bases, with 12 bases between them. CDR3 sequence reads: CASKRDGGNQPQHF. The CDR3 DNA follows: TGTGCCAGCAAGAGGGACGGGGGCAATCAGCCCCAGCATTTT.

The CDR3 DNA reads as TGTGCCAGCTCACCGGGGCTAATTGACTCCTACGAGCAGTACTTC. Amino acid sequence: CASSPGLIDSYEQYF. The gene calls are TRBV18 and TRBJ2-7, with a possible D match to TRBD1 (5 bases). The CDR3 length is 15 residues. V lost 3 bases and J 0 bases, leaving 12 bases between the germline ends. The germline CDR1 and CDR2 sequences are KGHSH and LQKENI. The complete variable domain, with remaining parts taken from reference TRBV18 and TRBJ2-7, reads NAGVMQNPRHLVRRRGQEARLRCSPMKGHSHVYWYRQLPEEGLKFMVYLQKENIIDESGMPKERFSAEFPKEGPSILRIQQVVRGDSAAYFCASSPGLIDSYEQYFGPGTRLTVT.

This clonotype was detected a few times. The V call is TRBV5-6, the J call TRBJ1-2; D remains ambiguous. This CDR3 is built from 15 residues. Germline CDR1 and CDR2: SGHDT and YYEEEE. Trimming shortened V by 0 bases and J by 2 bases, and 11 bases separated the two germline ends. This CDR3 reads CASSLAGQTNYGYTF. For the CDR3, the DNA is TGTGCCAGCAGCTTGGCTGGGCAGACCAACTATGGCTACACCTTC.

This clonotype was observed many times. The chain recombines TRBV5-1 with TRBJ2-4; TRBD1 matches at 7 bases. This CDR3 has 16 amino acids. Trimming removed 5 bases from V and 8 bases from J; junction bases left unmatched: 16. Germline loops: CDR1 SGHRS, CDR2 YFSETQ. Here the CDR3 reads CASSSDRVQIGDIQYF. The CDR3 nucleotides are TGCGCCAGCAGTTCCGACAGGGTCCAGATCGGAGACATTCAGTACTTC.

This rearrangement joins TRBV5-1 to TRBJ2-7; D remains unclear. The CDR3 loop spans 14 amino acids. The V gene's germline CDR1 is SGHRS and CDR2 YFSETQ. V lost 2 bases and J 7 bases, leaving 16 bases between the germline ends. The CDR3 sequence: CASSLGQILGEQYF. The CDR3 bases are TGCGCCAGCAGCTTAGGGCAAATCCTGGGGGAGCAGTACTTC.

The chain joins TRBV5-4 to TRBJ2-7, with D possibly called TRBD1 or TRBD2 (5 bases each). Germline values: CDR1 SGHNT, CDR2 YYREEE (reference sequence). The CDR3 totals 14 residues. The V end was cut by 4 bases, the J end by 2 bases, with 13 bases between. This CDR3 is CASSRDPIPYEQYF. The DNA for the CDR3 is TGTGCCAGCAGCCGGGACCCCATCCCCTACGAGCAGTACTTC.

This clonotype was detected only a few times. The V gene is TRBV5-6, the J gene TRBJ2-7; TRBD1 aligns across 8 bases. The CDR3 spans 14 residues. CDR1 is SGHDT, CDR2 YYEEEE, per germline. With V trimmed by 2 bases and J by 3 bases, 4 bases remained unmatched. DNA for the CDR3: TGTGCCAGCAGCTTTTGGGACAGGCACTACGAGCAGTACTTC. Residues: CASSFWDRHYEQYF.